Listed below are T cell receptor beta chains from one sample, sequenced in a study of neurological immune-mediated disorders. MiXCR was run by TCRdb on the 5' RACE reads, yielding one entry per CDR3 protein. The sample consists of about 50,000 distinct CDR3 sequences, about a tenth of them appearing once. Sequencing input: PBMCs. The receptor source for this set is a woman in her thirties or forties in good health. Each CDR3 is given with its conserved first and last residue. D genes are given only for firm matches. Expanded clones are given a class, and other clones once, few, many or no size at all.

many	TRBV7-2	NA	TRBJ1-5	CASSLVHPNQPQHF	TGTGCCAGCAGCTTGGTTCACCCTAATCAGCCCCAGCATTTT
many	TRBV7-2	NA	TRBJ1-5	CASSLVGNGNQPQHF	TGTGCCAGCAGCTTAGTAGGGAACGGCAATCAGCCCCAGCATTTT
many	TRBV7-9	TRBD1	TRBJ2-1	CARSLIMGTGPSFQEQFF	TGTGCCCGCTCATTAATAATGGGGACAGGGCCTTCCTTCCAGGAGCAGTTCTTC
few	TRBV3-1	NA	TRBJ1-1	CASSQGTGTEAFF	TGTGCCAGCAGCCAAGGTACGGGGACTGAAGCTTTCTTT
many	TRBV3-1	NA	TRBJ2-7	CASSLSTYEQYF	TGTGCCAGCAGCCTATCGACCTACGAGCAGTACTTC
many	TRBV3-1	TRBD2	TRBJ2-1	CASSPLSGGVNEQFF	TGTGCCAGCAGCCCTCTAAGCGGGGGGGTAAATGAGCAGTTCTTC
once	TRBV5-6	TRBD1	TRBJ2-3	CASSLVPDRGKSTDTQYF	TGTGCCAGCAGCTTGGTCCCGGACAGGGGGAAAAGCACAGATACGCAGTATTTT
many	TRBV20-1	NA	TRBJ1-6	CSARGGGGPTSPLHF	TGCAGTGCTAGAGGGGGTGGGGGACCGACTTCACCCCTCCACTTT
many	TRBV20-1	NA	TRBJ1-4	CSARDAGNEKLFF	TGCAGTGCTAGAGACGCGGGTAATGAAAAACTGTTTTTT
many	TRBV5-1	NA	TRBJ2-1	CASSLEGTLLGQFF	TGCGCCAGCAGCTTGGAGGGGACCCTTTTGGGGCAGTTCTTC
many	TRBV15	NA	TRBJ2-2	CATSKGTNTGELFF	TGTGCCACCAGCAAGGGTACGAACACCGGGGAGCTGTTTTTT
many	TRBV7-9	NA	TRBJ1-4	CASSYPGASNEKLFF	TGTGCCAGCAGCTACCCCGGGGCGTCTAATGAAAAACTGTTTTTT
many	TRBV4-1	TRBD2	TRBJ2-1	CASSQVTSGGLLF	TGCGCCAGCAGCCAGGTTACTAGCGGGGGGTTGCTCTTC
many	TRBV29-1	NA	TRBJ2-3	CSVWRGGVWTDTQYF	TGCAGCGTTTGGAGAGGGGGGGTTTGGACAGATACGCAGTATTTT
many	TRBV20-1	NA	TRBJ1-2	CSARDQGKGGINYGYTF	TGCAGTGCTAGAGATCAAGGGAAGGGAGGGATAAACTATGGCTACACCTTC
many	TRBV20-1	TRBD1	TRBJ1-1	CSAEGQGIPEAFF	TGCAGTGCCGAGGGACAGGGGATCCCTGAAGCTTTCTTT
many	TRBV12-3/TRBV12-4	TRBD2	TRBJ2-1	CASSLGFVTSGGHEQFF	TGTGCCAGCAGTTTGGGCTTCGTCACTAGCGGGGGCCATGAGCAGTTCTTC
NA	TRBV27	NA	TRBJ2-7	CASSLFPPGAYEQYF	TGTGCCAGCAGTTTATTTCCCCCTGGGGCTTACGAGCAGTACTTC
many	TRBV5-5	NA	TRBJ2-1	CASSLEGAYNEQFF	TGTGCCAGCAGCTTGGAAGGCGCCTACAATGAGCAGTTCTTC
many	TRBV4-1	TRBD1	TRBJ2-7	CASSQDRQGVYEQYF	TGCGCCAGCAGCCAAGATCGACAGGGGGTATACGAGCAGTACTTC
many	TRBV9	TRBD1	TRBJ2-3	CASSVMGQGTDTQYF	TGTGCCAGCAGCGTAATGGGACAGGGCACAGATACGCAGTATTTT
many	TRBV7-2	TRBD1	TRBJ2-2	CASSPRVGGFVGELFF	TGTGCCAGCAGCCCCAGAGTAGGGGGCTTTGTAGGGGAGCTGTTTTTT
many	TRBV3-1	TRBD2	TRBJ2-2	CASSQSSGGPSDGELFF	TGTGCCAGCAGCCAATCTAGCGGGGGTCCCTCGGACGGGGAGCTGTTTTTT
many	TRBV7-2	NA	TRBJ2-7	CASSVKQDPSYEQYF	TGTGCCAGCAGCGTGAAACAGGACCCTTCCTACGAGCAGTACTTC
few	TRBV7-2	NA	TRBJ1-2	CASSLATGPNYGYTF	TGTGCCAGCAGCTTAGCAACAGGTCCTAACTATGGCTACACCTTC
many	TRBV7-2	NA	TRBJ2-2	CASQSANTGELFF	TGTGCCAGCCAGAGCGCGAACACCGGGGAGCTGTTTTTT
many	TRBV6-5	NA	TRBJ1-4	CASRRQIATNEKLFF	TGTGCCAGCAGGCGACAGATTGCAACTAATGAAAAACTGTTTTTT
many	TRBV4-2	NA	TRBJ1-5	CASSQDRNQPQHF	TGTGCCAGCAGCCAAGATCGCAATCAGCCCCAGCATTTT
many	TRBV29-1	NA	TRBJ2-3	CSAIRGAGSTDTQYF	TGCAGCGCCATCCGGGGGGCGGGATCCACAGATACGCAGTATTTT
many	TRBV7-9	NA	TRBJ2-7	CASSPLLRQRAYEQYF	TGTGCCAGCAGCCCCCTATTGCGGCAGAGAGCCTACGAGCAGTACTTC
many	TRBV4-1	TRBD1	TRBJ1-5	CASSHGRGLSQPQHF	TGCGCCAGCAGCCATGGGAGGGGGCTTAGTCAGCCCCAGCATTTT
few	TRBV14	NA	TRBJ2-5	CASSQGGQVQETQYF	TGTGCCAGCAGCCAAGGTGGCCAAGTCCAAGAGACCCAGTACTTC
many	TRBV4-3	NA	TRBJ1-6	CASSQNDRDSPLHF	TGCGCCAGCAGCCAAAACGACAGAGACTCACCCCTCCACTTT
many	TRBV7-2	NA	TRBJ2-1	CASSSDRLEQFF	TGTGCCAGCAGCTCCGACCGCTTAGAGCAGTTCTTC
many	TRBV7-2	NA	TRBJ2-3	CASSDVGGPTDTQYF	TGTGCCAGCAGCGACGTGGGGGGGCCCACAGATACGCAGTATTTT
many	TRBV20-1	NA	TRBJ1-2	CSATGLTSNYGYTF	TGCAGTGCAACGGGCCTGACTTCTAACTATGGCTACACCTTC